These 16 T cell receptor beta chains share one sample of origin, sequenced in a study of human T cells and chemical hapten exposure. Stated time point: patch test 3, about 24 weeks after DPC sensitization. Stated treatment: therapeutic diphenylcyclopropenone sensitization with weekly scalp DPC. TCRdb reprocessed the RACE reads with MiXCR, giving one entry per CDR3 protein. Of tens of thousands of distinct CDR3 sequences listed, roughly 10% are singletons. The material was whole blood, obtained in connection with sensitization to the hapten diphenylcyclopropenone (DPC). Every receptor here comes from a woman aged 25-40 years with alopecia areata. Some clones in this sample may be carry-over from other donors' samples.

The V call is TRBV20-1, the J call TRBJ1-1; D is unclear. The V gene lost 6 bases and the J gene lost 5 bases, with 7 bases spanning the gap. The CDR3 runs 10 residues. The germline V gene has CDR1 DFQATT and CDR2 SNEGSKA (reference sequence). The CDR3: CSAPFTEAFF. The CDR3 DNA follows: TGCAGTGCCCCGTTTACTGAAGCTTTCTTT.

This clonotype was counted ten times or more. This chain joins TRBV7-9 and TRBJ1-1; D ambiguous. From germline, CDR1 is SEHNR and CDR2 FQNEAQ (reference sequence). The V end was cut by 1 base, the J end by 5 bases, with 8 bases between. The CDR3 consists of 13 residues. CDR3 protein: CASSLEPLTEAFF. The CDR3 bases are TGTGCCAGCAGCTTAGAACCGCTTACTGAAGCTTTCTTT.

This clonotype was seen many times. V and J are TRBV29-1 and TRBJ2-7; D tentatively fits TRBD1 or TRBD2 (6 bases each). Trimming removed 4 bases from V and 6 bases from J, with 13 bases in between. CDR1 SQVTM and CDR2 ANQGSEA come from the germline V gene. This CDR3 has 12 amino acids. The CDR3 loop is CSVGRGHGEQYF. The CDR3 nucleotides are TGCAGCGTTGGCCGGGGGCATGGCGAGCAGTACTTC.

The chain employs TRBV4-1 and TRBJ2-7, with D maybe TRBD1 (5 bases). V lost 4 bases and J lost 4, with 11 bases in between. CDR1 MGHRA and CDR2 YSYEKL come from the germline V gene. This CDR3 spans 13 amino acids. CDR3 nucleotides: TGCGCCAGCAGCCCCGGACAACCTTACGAGCAGTACGTC. Protein sequence: CASSPGQPYEQYV.

This clonotype was found a few times. CDR3: CASSSWEGQPQHF. CDR3 DNA: TGTGCCAGTAGTAGCTGGGAAGGACAGCCCCAGCATTTT. The rearrangement links TRBV19 to TRBJ1-5; no definite D call. Per the germline V gene, CDR1 is LNHDA and CDR2 is SQIVND (reference sequence). This CDR3 is built from 13 residues. V lost 4 bases, J lost 7 bases, and 11 bases lay in between.

This clonotype was seen a handful of times. This chain connects TRBV28 to TRBJ1-2; 11 bases agree with TRBD1. Germline trimming cut 8 bases from V and 2 bases from J; bases unmatched to any gene: 10. Looked up from germline, CDR1 is MDHEN and CDR2 is SYDVKM. The length of the CDR3 is 16 residues. The CDR3 spells CASRGQGARLNYGYTF. CDR3 nucleotide sequence: TGTGCCAGCCGCGGACAGGGGGCTCGTTTAAACTATGGCTACACCTTC.

The chain joins TRBV20-1 to TRBJ1-1, with 7 bases fitting TRBD1. Per germline, CDR1 DFQATT and CDR2 SNEGSKA (reference sequence). This CDR3 is built from 13 residues. V was clipped by 4 bases and J by 2 bases; unmatched bases: 4. The CDR3: CSATGQLNTEAFF. Written as DNA, the CDR3 is TGCAGTGCTACGGGACAGCTAAACACTGAAGCTTTCTTT.

The chain recombines TRBV28 with TRBJ2-7; D unclear. V was clipped by 5 bases and J by 4 bases, with 9 bases between them. The germline V gene encodes CDR1 MDHEN and CDR2 SYDVKM. The CDR3 contains 12 residues. The CDR3 nucleotides are TGTGCCAGCAGTATCCCTGGGTACGAGCAGTACTTC. Amino acids: CASSIPGYEQYF.

This clonotype was counted between two and nine times. The chain employs TRBV9 and TRBJ1-3; no definite D call. V lost 0 bases and J 0 bases, leaving 10 bases between the germline ends. Per germline, CDR1 SGDLS and CDR2 YYNGEE. The CDR3 sequence is 16 residues long. The CDR3 loop is CASSVGVGSSGNTIYF. CDR3 nucleotides: TGTGCCAGCAGCGTAGGGGTTGGTAGCTCTGGAAACACCATATATTTT.

This clonotype has a count of ten or more. This sequence joins TRBV6-5 and TRBJ1-3, with D unresolved. The CDR3 extends over 17 amino acids. Trimming pared 1 base from V and 4 bases from J, leaving 17 bases between. CDR1 is MNHEY, CDR2 SVGAGI, per germline. CDR3 DNA sequence: TGTGCCAGCAGTTACTACGGATCGAGGGTTGGAGGAAACACCATATATTTT. It specifies CASSYYGSRVGGNTIYF.

This clonotype was counted at least ten times. J is TRBJ1-2 and V is TRBV20-1, with D maybe TRBD1 (6 bases). The germline V gene encodes CDR1 DFQATT and CDR2 SNEGSKA (reference sequence). Trimming cost V 1 base and J 6 bases, with 15 bases left between them. This CDR3 is built from 14 residues. The CDR3 nucleotides read TGCAGTGCTAGAGGACAGGTGGTGGTGGATGGCTACACCTTC. The encoded protein is CSARGQVVVDGYTF.

The chain couples TRBV2 to TRBJ2-1; TRBD1 matches at 7 bases. The CDR3 extends over 12 amino acids. V was pared by 7 bases and J by 7 bases, with 4 bases of the junction left unmatched. Germline CDR1 and CDR2: SNHLY and FYNNEI. CDR3 residues: CASNRQGNEQFF. CDR3 nucleotide sequence: TGTGCCAGCAATAGACAGGGAAATGAGCAGTTCTTC.

This clonotype was recorded many times. J is TRBJ2-5 and V is TRBV28; 8 bases map to TRBD1. V shed 2 bases and J 3 bases; nucleotides not matched to a gene: 5. Germline V CDR1 and CDR2: MDHEN, SYDVKM. CDR3 size: 15 residues. CDR3 amino acids: CASSLGSGGKETQYF. The CDR3 region has the DNA TGTGCCAGCAGTTTAGGGTCAGGGGGCAAAGAGACCCAGTACTTC.

A few counts support this clonotype. The V gene is TRBV7-2, the J gene TRBJ1-2; D remains unclear. The CDR3 has 17 amino acids. Between the trimmed V and J ends, which lost 6 bases and 4 bases, there was a span of 24 bases. Germline V lookup: CDR1 SGHTA, CDR2 FQGNSA. The CDR3 protein is CASSKDPLFGLGYGYTF. The CDR3 nucleotides are TGTGCCAGCAGTAAAGACCCGTTGTTTGGGCTGGGCTATGGCTACACCTTC. Together with reference TRBV7-2 and TRBJ1-2, the CDR3 gives the full variable domain: GAGVSQSPSNKVTEKGKDVELRCDPISGHTALYWYRQSLGQGLEFLIYFQGNSAPDKSGLPSDRFSAERTGGSVSTLTIQRTQQEDSAVYLCASSKDPLFGLGYGYTFGSGTRLTVV.

This clonotype was seen ten or more times. The genes are TRBV28 and TRBJ2-5; D might be TRBD2 (5 bases). Trimming shortened V by 10 bases and J by 2 bases, and 20 bases separated the two germline ends. Germline V lookup: CDR1 MDHEN, CDR2 SYDVKM. This CDR3 is 15 amino acids long. CDR3: CATCKANGVQETQYF. The DNA of the CDR3 is TGTGCCACCTGCAAGGCCAACGGGGTGCAAGAGACCCAGTACTTC.

The sample holds many counts of this clonotype. The J gene is TRBJ2-2, the V gene TRBV9; 7 bases line up with TRBD1. V lost 4 bases and J lost 7; bases outside the gene matches: 4. The CDR3 extends over 13 amino acids. Germline V CDR1 and CDR2: SGDLS, YYNGEE. The chain's CDR3 is CASSLWDSGELFF. As DNA, the CDR3 is TGTGCCAGCAGCTTGTGGGACAGCGGGGAGCTGTTTTTT.